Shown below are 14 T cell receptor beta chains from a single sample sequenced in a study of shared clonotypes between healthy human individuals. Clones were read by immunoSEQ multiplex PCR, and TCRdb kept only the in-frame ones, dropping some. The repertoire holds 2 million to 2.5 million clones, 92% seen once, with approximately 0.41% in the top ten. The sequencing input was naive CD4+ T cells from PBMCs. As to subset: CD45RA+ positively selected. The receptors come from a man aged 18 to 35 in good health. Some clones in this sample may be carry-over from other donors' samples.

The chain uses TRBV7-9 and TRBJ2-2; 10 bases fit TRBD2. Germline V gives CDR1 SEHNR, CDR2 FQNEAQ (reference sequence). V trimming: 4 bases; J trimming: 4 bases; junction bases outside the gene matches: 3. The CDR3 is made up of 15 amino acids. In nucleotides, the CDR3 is TGTGCCAGCAGCTCTAGCGGGAGTGGCACCGGGGAGCTGTTTTTT. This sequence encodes CASSSSGSGTGELFF.

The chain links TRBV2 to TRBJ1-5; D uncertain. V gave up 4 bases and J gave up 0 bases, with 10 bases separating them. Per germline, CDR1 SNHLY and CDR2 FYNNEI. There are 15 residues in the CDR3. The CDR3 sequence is CASSVFRYSNQPQHF. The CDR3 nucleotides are TGTGCCAGCAGTGTTTTTCGGTATAGCAATCAGCCCCAGCATTTT.

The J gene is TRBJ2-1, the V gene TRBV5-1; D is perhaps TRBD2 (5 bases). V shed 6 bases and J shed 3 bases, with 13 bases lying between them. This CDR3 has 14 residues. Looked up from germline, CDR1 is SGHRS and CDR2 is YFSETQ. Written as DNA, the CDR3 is TGCGCCAGCAAATACGGGGTTAACTACAATGAGCAGTTCTTC. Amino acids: CASKYGVNYNEQFF.

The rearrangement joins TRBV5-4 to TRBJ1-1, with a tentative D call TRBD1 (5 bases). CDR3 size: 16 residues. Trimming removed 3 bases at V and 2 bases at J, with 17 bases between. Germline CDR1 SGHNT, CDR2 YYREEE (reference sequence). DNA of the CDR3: TGTGCCAGCAGCTGGTGGCAGGGTCGGAGAAACACTGAAGCTTTCTTT. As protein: CASSWWQGRRNTEAFF.

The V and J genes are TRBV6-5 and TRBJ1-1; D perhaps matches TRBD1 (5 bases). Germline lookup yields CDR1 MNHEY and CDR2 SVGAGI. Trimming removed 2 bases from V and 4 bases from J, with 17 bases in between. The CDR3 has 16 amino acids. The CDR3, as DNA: TGTGCCAGCAGTTACCAGGGAATTGTGGGTCGCACTGAAGCTTTCTTT. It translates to CASSYQGIVGRTEAFF.

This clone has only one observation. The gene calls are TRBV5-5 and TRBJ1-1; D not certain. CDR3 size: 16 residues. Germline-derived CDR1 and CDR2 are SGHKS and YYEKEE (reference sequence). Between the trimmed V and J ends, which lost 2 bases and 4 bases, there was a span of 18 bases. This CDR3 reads CASSFSGPASGTEAFF. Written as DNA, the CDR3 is TGTGCCAGCAGCTTCTCCGGGCCAGCCTCGGGCACTGAAGCTTTCTTT.

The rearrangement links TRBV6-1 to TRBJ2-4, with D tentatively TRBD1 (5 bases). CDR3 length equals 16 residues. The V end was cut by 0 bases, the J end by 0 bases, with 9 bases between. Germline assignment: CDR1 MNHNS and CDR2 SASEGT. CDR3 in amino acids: CASSEAATGAKNIQYF. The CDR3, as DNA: TGTGCCAGCAGTGAAGCGGCTACAGGAGCCAAAAACATTCAGTACTTC.

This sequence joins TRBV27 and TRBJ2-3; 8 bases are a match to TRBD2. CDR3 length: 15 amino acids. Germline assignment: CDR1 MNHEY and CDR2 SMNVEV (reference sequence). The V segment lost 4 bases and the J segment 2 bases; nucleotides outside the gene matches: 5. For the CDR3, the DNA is TGTGCCAGCAGTTCCTCAGCGGGGGTCACAGATACGCAGTATTTT. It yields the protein CASSSSAGVTDTQYF.

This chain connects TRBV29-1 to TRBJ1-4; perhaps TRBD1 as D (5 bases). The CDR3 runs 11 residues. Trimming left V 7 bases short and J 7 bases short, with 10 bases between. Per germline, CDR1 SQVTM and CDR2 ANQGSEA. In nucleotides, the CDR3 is TGCAGCGGGCAGGGAGGTGAAAAACTGTTTTTT. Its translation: CSGQGGEKLFF.

The CDR3 protein is CSATVYGYTF. As DNA, the CDR3 is TGCAGTGCCACTGTTTATGGCTACACCTTC. This chain uses TRBV20-1 with TRBJ1-2, with D uncertain. Germline loops: CDR1 DFQATT, CDR2 SNEGSKA (reference sequence). The length of the CDR3 is 10 residues. The V end lost 6 bases, the J end lost 5 bases, and 7 bases lay between the germline ends.

The CDR3 DNA sequence: TGCGCCAGCAGCCAAGATACTGACAGCACCAGGAGAATATTGTATGGCTACACCTTC. It is translated as CASSQDTDSTRRILYGYTF. The V call is TRBV4-1, the J call TRBJ1-2, with D tentatively TRBD1 (5 bases). V lost 0 bases and J 5 bases, leaving 25 bases between the germline ends. Germline V gene sequence: CDR1 MGHRA, CDR2 YSYEKL. CDR3 length: 19 amino acids.

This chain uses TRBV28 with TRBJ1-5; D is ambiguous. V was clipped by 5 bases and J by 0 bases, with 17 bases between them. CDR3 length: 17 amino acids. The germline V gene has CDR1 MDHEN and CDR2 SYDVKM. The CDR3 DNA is TGTGCCAGCAGTAACCCGGCGGCTGTCTATAGCAATCAGCCCCAGCATTTT. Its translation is CASSNPAAVYSNQPQHF.

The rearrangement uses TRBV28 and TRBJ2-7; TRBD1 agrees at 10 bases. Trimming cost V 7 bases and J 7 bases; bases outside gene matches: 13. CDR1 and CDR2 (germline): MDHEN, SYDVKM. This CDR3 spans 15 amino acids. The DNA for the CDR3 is TGTGCCAGCATACCCGGGACAGGGGCAAGGGGGGAGCAGTACTTC. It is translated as CASIPGTGARGEQYF.

The CDR3 loop reads CASRPDRNTEAFF. The CDR3 nucleotides read TGTGCCAGCAGGCCGGACAGGAACACTGAAGCTTTCTTT. The chain uses TRBV2 and TRBJ1-1, with D tentatively TRBD1 (6 bases). Trimming removed 6 bases from V and 1 base from J, with 9 bases in between. The CDR3 has 13 amino acids. Germline V gene data show CDR1 as SNHLY and CDR2 as FYNNEI. The full variable domain, with the rest looked up from reference TRBV2 and TRBJ1-1, is EPEVTQTPSHQVTQMGQEVILRCVPISNHLYFYWYRQILGQKVEFLVSFYNNEISEKSEIFDDQFSVERPDGSNFTLKIRSTKLEDSAMYFCASRPDRNTEAFFGQGTRLTVV.